Reported below is one T cell receptor beta chain. The CDR3 runs 13 residues. Trimming took 8 bases from V and 0 from J, leaving 10 bases between them. Germline CDR1 reads SNHLY; CDR2 reads FYNNEI. Together with a sample-barcoded 5' primer, a J-beta primer mix was included in a second PCR lasting about 6 to 11 cycles. One entry per CDR3 protein results from TCRdb running MiXCR on the 5' RACE reads. The table shows about 1.7 million distinct CDR3 sequences, with roughly 30% occurring only once. This sample was taken from a study of blood T cells in healthy people across ages. The sequenced sample was blood. The chain recombines TRBV2 with TRBJ1-1; D not certain. This receptor was identified in a young woman in good health. The DNA of the CDR3 is TGTGCCAGCGAGGTATTCATGAACACTGAAGCTTTCTTT. Translation: CASEVFMNTEAFF.